This entry is about one T cell receptor beta chain. Sequencing was performed with immunoSEQ multiplex PCR; in TCRdb, only in-frame clones are kept and a portion is missing. The sample carries 85,000 to 100,000 clones, 85% to 95% recorded once. The CDR3 extends over 15 amino acids. Per the germline V gene, CDR1 is ENHRY and CDR2 is SYGVKD. V lost 4 bases, J lost 2 bases, and 12 bases lay in between. This record belongs to a study of T cell changes during pregnancy in multiple sclerosis. Material: peripheral blood, obtained before pregnancy. The rearrangement joins TRBV10-3 to TRBJ1-3, with D possibly matching TRBD1 (5 bases). This receptor was identified in a female donor with multiple sclerosis, enrolled in a pregnancy study. CDR3 in amino acids: CAISAGGNAGNTIYF. The CDR3 DNA reads as TGTGCCATCAGTGCCGGGGGGAATGCTGGAAACACCATATATTTT.